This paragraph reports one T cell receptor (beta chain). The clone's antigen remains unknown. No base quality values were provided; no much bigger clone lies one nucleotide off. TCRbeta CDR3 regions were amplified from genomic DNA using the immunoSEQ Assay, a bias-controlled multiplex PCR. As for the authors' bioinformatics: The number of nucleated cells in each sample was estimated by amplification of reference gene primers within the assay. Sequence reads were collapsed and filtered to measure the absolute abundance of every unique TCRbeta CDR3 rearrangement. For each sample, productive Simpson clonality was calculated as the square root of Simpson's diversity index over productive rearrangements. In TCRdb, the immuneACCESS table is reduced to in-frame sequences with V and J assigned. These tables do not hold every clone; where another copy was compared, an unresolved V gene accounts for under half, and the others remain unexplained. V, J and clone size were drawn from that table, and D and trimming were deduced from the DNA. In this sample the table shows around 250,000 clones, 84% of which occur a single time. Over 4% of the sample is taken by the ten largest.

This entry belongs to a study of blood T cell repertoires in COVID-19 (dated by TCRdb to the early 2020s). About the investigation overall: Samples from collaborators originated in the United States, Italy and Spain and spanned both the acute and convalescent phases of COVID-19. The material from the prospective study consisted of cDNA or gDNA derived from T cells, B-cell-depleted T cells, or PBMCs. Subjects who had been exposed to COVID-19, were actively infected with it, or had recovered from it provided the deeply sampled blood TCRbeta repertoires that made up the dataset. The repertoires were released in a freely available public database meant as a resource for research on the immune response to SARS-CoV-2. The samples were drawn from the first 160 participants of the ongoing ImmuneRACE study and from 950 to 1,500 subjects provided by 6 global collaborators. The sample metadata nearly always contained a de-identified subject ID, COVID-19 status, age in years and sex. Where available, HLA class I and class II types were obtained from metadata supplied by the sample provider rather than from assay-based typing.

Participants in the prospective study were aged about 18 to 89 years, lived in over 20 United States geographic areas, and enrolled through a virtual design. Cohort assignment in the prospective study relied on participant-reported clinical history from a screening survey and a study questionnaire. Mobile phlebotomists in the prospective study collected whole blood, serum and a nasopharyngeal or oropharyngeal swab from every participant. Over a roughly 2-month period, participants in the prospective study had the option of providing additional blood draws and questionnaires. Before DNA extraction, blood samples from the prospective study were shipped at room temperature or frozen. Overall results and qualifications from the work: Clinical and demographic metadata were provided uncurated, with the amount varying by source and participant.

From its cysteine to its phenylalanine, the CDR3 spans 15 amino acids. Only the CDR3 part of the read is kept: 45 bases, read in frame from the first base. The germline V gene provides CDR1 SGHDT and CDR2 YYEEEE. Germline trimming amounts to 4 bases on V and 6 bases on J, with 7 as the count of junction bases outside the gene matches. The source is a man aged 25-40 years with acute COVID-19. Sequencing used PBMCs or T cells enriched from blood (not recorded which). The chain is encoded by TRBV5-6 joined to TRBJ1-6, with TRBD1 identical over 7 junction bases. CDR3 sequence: CASSHTTGANSPLHF. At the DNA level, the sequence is TGTGCCAGCAGCCATACCACAGGGGCTAATTCACCCCTCCACTTT.